The clone carrying this T cell receptor beta chain was found a few times. Its specificity is unknown. Making TCR cDNA involved 5'RACE template switching, which added UMIs and a universal primer site. TCRdb processed the 5' RACE reads anew with MiXCR; each CDR3 protein has one entry. The data show 250,000 to 300,000 distinct CDR3 sequences, around 5.2% seen once. The data were obtained in a study of T cells after yellow fever vaccination. Overall study results and limits: Researchers cautioned that FACS-sorted repertoires could harbor abundant clonotypes contaminating from the bulk population. Post-booster samples contained most primary-vaccination clones (around 95% CD4, 88% CD8). The CD4 and CD8 compartments had a small share of their clonotypes in common.

This material consisted of CD4+ T cells sorted from PBMCs, taken on the day of the yellow fever booster vaccination. This sequence was found in a man aged 18 to 35 who received the YFV17D yellow fever vaccine.

CDR3 region: CSARDPLAEWELYF. The CDR3 DNA is TGCAGTGCTAGAGATCCCCTAGCCGAATGGGAACTGTACTTC. The rearrangement uses TRBV20-1 and TRBJ2-7; TRBD2 might be the D (5 bases). With 0 bases removed from V and 12 bases from J, the gap between germline ends came to 21 bases. The CDR3 has 14 amino acids. Germline assignment: CDR1 DFQATT and CDR2 SNEGSKA (reference sequence).